This T cell receptor beta chain was profiled in a study of shared clonotypes between healthy human individuals. Study-wide results and limits: Sharing of clonotypes among donors was expected to vary with sequencing depth.

Generated by immunoSEQ multiplex PCR, the TCRdb table keeps only in-frame clones and is missing some. The table lists 490,000 or so clones, 76% of them singletons, with roughly 13% in the top ten. There were only Caucasian adults among the donors, and all lived in Nashville, Tennessee. Unsorted samples, those not sorted, used approximately 100 million PBMCs for genomic DNA. The CDR3 spans 17 residues. The germline V gene has CDR1 MDHEN and CDR2 SYDVKM. V gave up 6 bases and J gave up 3 bases, with 20 bases separating them. The count of this clone is one. Its antigen is as yet unknown. The clonotype was recovered from a woman in her forties in good health. Some clones in this sample may be carry-over from other donors' samples. Sequenced sample: PBMCs. The chain carries TRBV28 and TRBJ2-2; possible D gene TRBD2, 6 bases. DNA of the CDR3: TGTGCCAGCAGGGACCCGCGGCGGGACGGTTACACCGGGGAGCTGTTTTTT. Amino acids: CASRDPRRDGYTGELFF.